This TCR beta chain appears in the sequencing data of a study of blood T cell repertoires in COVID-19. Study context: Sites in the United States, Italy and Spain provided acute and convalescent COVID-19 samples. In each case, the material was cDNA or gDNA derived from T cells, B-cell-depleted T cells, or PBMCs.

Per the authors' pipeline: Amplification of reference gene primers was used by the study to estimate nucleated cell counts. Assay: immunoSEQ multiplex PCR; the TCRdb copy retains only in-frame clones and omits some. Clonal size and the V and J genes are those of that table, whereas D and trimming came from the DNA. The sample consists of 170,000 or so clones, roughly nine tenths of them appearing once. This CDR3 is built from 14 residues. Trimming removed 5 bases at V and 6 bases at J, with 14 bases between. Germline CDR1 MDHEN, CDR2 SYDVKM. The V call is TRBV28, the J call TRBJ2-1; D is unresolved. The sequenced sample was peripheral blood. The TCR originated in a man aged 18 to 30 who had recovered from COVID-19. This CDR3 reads CASSPGNYVNEQFF. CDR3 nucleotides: TGTGCCAGCAGTCCAGGAAATTATGTCAATGAGCAGTTCTTC. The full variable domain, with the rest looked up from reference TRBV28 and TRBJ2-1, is DVKVTQSSRYLVKRTGEKVFLECVQDMDHENMFWYRQDPGLGLRLIYFSYDVKMKEKGDIPEGYSVSREKKERFSLILESASTNQTSMYLCASSPGNYVNEQFFGPGTRLTVL.